This T cell receptor beta chain was recorded in a study of shared clonotypes between healthy human individuals (TCRdb year 2020). With regard to the full study: Three men and two women, aged 18 to 49 years, made up the cohort. To increase sequencing depth and limit assay-specific biases, different laboratories used diverse techniques to prepare libraries and sequence TCR repertoires. The study deeply sequenced blood TCR repertoires of roughly five healthy adults to estimate repertoire size and the extent of clonotype sharing between individuals. For each donor, CD4 naive and CD4 memory were each given three plates, CD8 naive was given two plates, and CD8 memory was given one plate. Each donor's leukapheresis produced roughly between about 0.8 and 8.9 billion PBMCs.

Points on this clone: Which antigen it targets is not known. Within one base of it there is no much larger clone, and no base qualities were kept.

TCR CDR3 regions were amplified from genomic DNA by multiplex PCR using the deep immunoSEQ assay. Extracted genomic DNA from each cell subset was spread evenly across all wells of several immunoSEQ 96-well plates, with each plate serving as a replicate. Each replicate PCR for sorted subsets received roughly 0.2 ug genomic DNA, equal to tens of thousands of T cell genomes. Purified libraries were quantified with a Qubit 3.0 fluorometer, sized on a Bioanalyzer 2100, and re-quantified with the KAPA Library Quantification kit. Every immunoSEQ 96-well plate was sequenced on a separate single-read 150-cycle Illumina NextSeq 550 flow cell. The study's processing was this. Because the immunoSEQ output held only junctional sequences and lacked quality scores, the filtering could not match the filtering applied to full-length reads. Sequences were annotated with PyIR, a Python wrapper for IgBLAST v1.9, and V/J genes and CDR3 were assigned using IMGT germline references. Reads were removed for weak V/J assignments (E-value above 1e-6), missing CDR3, stop codons, out-of-frame junctions, or ambiguous translated residues. V3J clonotypes were defined as sequences sharing the same inferred V gene, J gene, and CDR3 amino acid sequence. Percentage overlap between repertoires was calculated by dividing the number of shared unique clonotypes by the size of the smaller repertoire. RTK rarefaction, the Chao1 estimator, and Recon v2.1 estimates of unobserved clonotypes were used to assess repertoire richness. For all TCRbeta clonotypes obtained by the gDNA method from a handful of donors, generation probabilities were computed with OLGA. TCRdb limited this immuneACCESS table to in-frame rearrangements with V and J called. A share of clones is missing; checked studies link under half to unresolved V genes, and the rest is unexplained. That table gives V, J and clone size, and the DNA gave D and trimming. Here the sample has some 2 million clones; about 95% occur a single time. Of the sample, less than 1.5% falls within the top ten clones.

CD8 naive samples were obtained by positive selection for CCR7 among CD45RO-negative cells, yielding a CD45RA+CCR7+ population from which TemRA cells were excluded. The donors were healthy, HIV-negative adults with no recently reported acute infections or vaccinations. Every donor was a Caucasian adult residing in Nashville, Tennessee, USA. After blood collection by leukapheresis, PBMCs were isolated using Ficoll-Histopaque density gradient centrifugation and then cryopreserved in the vapor phase of liquid nitrogen. Analytical flow cytometry was used to check the purity and quantity of each magnetically sorted T cell population. Genomic DNA was isolated from each sorted fraction and quantified by UV absorbance on a Nanodrop 2000c. Results and caveats for the whole study, not just this receptor: Compared with non-shared clonotypes, clonotypes shared by all four sorted-subset donors had higher generation probabilities. Sampling was restricted to blood, and TCR repertoires in tissues likely differ from the TCR repertoires found in blood. Based on pairwise subsampling, the degree of clonotype sharing among donors was expected to be affected by sequencing depth. The small number of donors limited the genetic and exposure-history diversity represented. When a handful of donors were compared, the shared fraction of clonotypes was about 5.4% for naive CD4, about 4% for naive CD8, 2.3% for memory CD4, and 0.4% for memory CD8. Even with the large sequencing depth, rarefaction of the sorted-subset datasets indicated that sequencing was incomplete. Estimated clonotype richness was generally larger for naive than for memory subsets.

CDR1 and CDR2, looked up from the germline V gene, are SGHTS and YDEGEE. Taken from cysteine to phenylalanine, the CDR3 has 14 residues. CDR3 DNA is the only sequence kept; it has 42 bases, read in frame from the first base. The germline V end is reduced by 4 bases and the J end by 3 bases; junction bases left unmatched: 4. This clonotype was obtained from a man aged 18-30 years in good health. The V gene is TRBV5-8 and the J gene is TRBJ1-1; the junction holds 9 bases that match TRBD1. Sequencing used naive CD8+ T cells sorted from blood. In light of the paper, this sample's cell subset or site label describes: CD45RA+CCR7+. The CDR3 corresponds to CASSRGQGDTEAFF. The nucleotides read TGTGCCAGCAGCAGGGGACAGGGTGACACTGAAGCTTTCTTT.